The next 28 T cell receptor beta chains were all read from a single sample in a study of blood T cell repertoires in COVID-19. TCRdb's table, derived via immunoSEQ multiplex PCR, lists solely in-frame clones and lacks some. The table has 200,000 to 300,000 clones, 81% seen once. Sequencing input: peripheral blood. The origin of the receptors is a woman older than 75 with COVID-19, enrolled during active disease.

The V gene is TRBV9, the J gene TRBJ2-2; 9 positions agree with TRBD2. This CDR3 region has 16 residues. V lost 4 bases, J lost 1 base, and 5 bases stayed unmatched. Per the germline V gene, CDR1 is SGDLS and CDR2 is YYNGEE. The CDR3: CASSFAAGGNTGELFF. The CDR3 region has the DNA TGTGCCAGCAGCTTTGCAGCGGGGGGGAACACCGGGGAGCTGTTTTTT.

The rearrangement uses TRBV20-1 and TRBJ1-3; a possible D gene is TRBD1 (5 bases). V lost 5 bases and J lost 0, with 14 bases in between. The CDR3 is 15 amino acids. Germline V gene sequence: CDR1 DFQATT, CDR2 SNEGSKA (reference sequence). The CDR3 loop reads CSAGGRGYSGNTIYF. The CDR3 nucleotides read TGCAGTGCTGGTGGTAGGGGATACTCTGGAAACACCATATATTTT.

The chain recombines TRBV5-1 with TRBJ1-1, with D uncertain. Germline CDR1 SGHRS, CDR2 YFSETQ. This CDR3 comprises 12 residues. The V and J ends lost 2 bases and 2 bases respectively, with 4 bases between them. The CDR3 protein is CASSFGNTEAFF. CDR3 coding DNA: TGCGCCAGCAGCTTCGGTAACACTGAAGCTTTCTTT.

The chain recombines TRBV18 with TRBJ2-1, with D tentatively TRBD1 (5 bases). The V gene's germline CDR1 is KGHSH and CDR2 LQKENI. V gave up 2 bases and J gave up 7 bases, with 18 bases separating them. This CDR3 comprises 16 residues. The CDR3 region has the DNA TGTGCCAGCTCACCAAAATCCGACAGAGCCCTAAATGAGCAGTTCTTC. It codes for CASSPKSDRALNEQFF.

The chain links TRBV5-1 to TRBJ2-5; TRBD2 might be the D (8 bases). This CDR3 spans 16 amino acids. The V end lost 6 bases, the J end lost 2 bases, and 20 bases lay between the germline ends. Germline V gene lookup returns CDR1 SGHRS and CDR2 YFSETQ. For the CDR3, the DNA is TGCGCCAGCAAGCGGTCGGGAGGGACAGAACAAGAGACCCAGTACTTC. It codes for CASKRSGGTEQETQYF.

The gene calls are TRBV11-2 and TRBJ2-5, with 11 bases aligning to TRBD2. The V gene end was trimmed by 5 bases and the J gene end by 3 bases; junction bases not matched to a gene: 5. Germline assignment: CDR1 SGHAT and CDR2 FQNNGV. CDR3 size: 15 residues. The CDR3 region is CASSLAGGEEETQYF. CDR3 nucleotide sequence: TGTGCCAGCAGCCTAGCGGGGGGCGAGGAAGAGACCCAGTACTTC.

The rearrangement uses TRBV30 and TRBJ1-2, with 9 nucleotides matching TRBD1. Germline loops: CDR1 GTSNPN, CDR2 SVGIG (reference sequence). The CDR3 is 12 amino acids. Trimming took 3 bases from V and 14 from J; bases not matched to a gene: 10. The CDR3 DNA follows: TGTGCCTGGAGCCCCGGACAGGGGTCGGGAACCTTC. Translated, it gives CAWSPGQGSGTF.

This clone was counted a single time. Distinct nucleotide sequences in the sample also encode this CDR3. The CDR3 region is CASSLDRATGELFF. The CDR3 DNA reads as TGTGCCAGCAGCTTAGACAGGGCCACCGGGGAGCTGTTTTTT. This rearrangement joins TRBV7-9 to TRBJ2-2; possible D gene TRBD1, 6 bases. CDR3 size: 14 residues. CDR1 and CDR2 from the germline V gene are SEHNR and FQNEAQ (reference sequence). Deletions cut 1 base from V and 4 bases from J, with 7 bases between. The complete variable domain, with remaining parts taken from reference TRBV7-9 and TRBJ2-2, reads DTGVSQNPRHKITKRGQNVTFRCDPISEHNRLYWYRQTLGQGPEFLTYFQNEAQLEKSRLLSDRFSAERPKGSFSTLEIQRTEQGDSAMYLCASSLDRATGELFFGEGSRLTVL.

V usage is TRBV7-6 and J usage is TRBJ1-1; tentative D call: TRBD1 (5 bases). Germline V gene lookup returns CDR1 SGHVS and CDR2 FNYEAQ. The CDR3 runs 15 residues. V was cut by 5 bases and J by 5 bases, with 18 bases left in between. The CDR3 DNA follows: TGTGCCAGCAGCAGCCTGGCAGGGCGGGATACTGAAGCTTTCTTT. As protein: CASSSLAGRDTEAFF.

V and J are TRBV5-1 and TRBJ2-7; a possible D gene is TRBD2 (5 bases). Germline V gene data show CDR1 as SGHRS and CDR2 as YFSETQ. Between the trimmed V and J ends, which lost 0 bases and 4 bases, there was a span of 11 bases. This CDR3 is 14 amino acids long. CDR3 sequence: CASSLAVGGYEQYF. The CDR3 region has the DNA TGCGCCAGCAGCTTGGCAGTCGGCGGGTACGAGCAGTACTTC.

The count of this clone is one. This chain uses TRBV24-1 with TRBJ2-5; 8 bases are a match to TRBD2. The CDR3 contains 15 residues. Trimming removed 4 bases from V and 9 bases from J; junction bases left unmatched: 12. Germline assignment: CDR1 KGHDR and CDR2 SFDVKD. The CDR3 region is CATSEQSGGRSPQYF. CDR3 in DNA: TGTGCCACCAGTGAGCAGTCAGGCGGGAGGTCCCCCCAGTACTTC.

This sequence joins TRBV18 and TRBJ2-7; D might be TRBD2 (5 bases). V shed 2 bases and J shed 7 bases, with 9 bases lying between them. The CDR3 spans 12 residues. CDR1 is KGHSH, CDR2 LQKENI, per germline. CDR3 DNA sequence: TGTGCCAGCTCACCAGAGGGATCAGAGCAGTACTTC. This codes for CASSPEGSEQYF.

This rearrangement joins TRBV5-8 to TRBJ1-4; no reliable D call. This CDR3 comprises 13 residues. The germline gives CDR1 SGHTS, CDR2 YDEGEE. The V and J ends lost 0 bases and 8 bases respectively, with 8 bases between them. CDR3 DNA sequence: TGTGCCAGCAGCTTGGTCAGGAACGAAAAACTGTTTTTT. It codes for CASSLVRNEKLFF.

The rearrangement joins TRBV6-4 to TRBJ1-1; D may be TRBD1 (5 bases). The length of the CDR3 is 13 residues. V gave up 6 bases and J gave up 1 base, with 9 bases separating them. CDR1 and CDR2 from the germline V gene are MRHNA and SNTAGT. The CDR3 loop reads CASSFQGNTEAFF. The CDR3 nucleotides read TGTGCCAGCAGCTTTCAGGGGAACACTGAAGCTTTCTTT.

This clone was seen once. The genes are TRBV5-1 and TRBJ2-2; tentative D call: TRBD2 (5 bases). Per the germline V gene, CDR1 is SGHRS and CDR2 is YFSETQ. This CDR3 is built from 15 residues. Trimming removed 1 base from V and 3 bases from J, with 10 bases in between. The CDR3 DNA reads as TGCGCCAGCAGCTTGAGCAGCGGCTACACCGGGGAGCTGTTTTTT. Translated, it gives CASSLSSGYTGELFF.

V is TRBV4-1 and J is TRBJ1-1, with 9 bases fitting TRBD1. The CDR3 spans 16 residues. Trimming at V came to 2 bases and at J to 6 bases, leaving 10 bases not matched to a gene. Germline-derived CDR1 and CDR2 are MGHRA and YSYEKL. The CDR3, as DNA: TGCGCCAGCAGCCAATTCACAGGGGGCCGGGGAGCTGAAGCTTTCTTT. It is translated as CASSQFTGGRGAEAFF.

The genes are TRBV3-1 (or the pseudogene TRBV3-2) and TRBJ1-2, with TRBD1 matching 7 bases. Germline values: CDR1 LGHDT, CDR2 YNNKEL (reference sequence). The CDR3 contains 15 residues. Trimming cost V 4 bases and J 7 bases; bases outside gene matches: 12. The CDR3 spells CASSRGDRARSGYTF. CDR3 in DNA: TGTGCCAGCAGCCGGGGTGACAGGGCCCGGAGTGGCTACACCTTC.

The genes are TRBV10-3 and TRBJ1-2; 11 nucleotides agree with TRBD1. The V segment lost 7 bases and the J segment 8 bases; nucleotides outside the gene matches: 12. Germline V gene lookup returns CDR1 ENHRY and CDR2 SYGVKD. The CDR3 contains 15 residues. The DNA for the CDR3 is TGTGCCATCAATCCGGGACAGGGGGTTCCGGGGGGCTACACCTTC. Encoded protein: CAINPGQGVPGGYTF.

The CDR3 coding sequence is TGTGCCAGCAGCTTAGTGAGCGCAGGGGGGATCGAGCAGTACTTC. It specifies CASSLVSAGGIEQYF. This sequence joins TRBV7-9 and TRBJ2-7, with D possibly TRBD1 on 7 matching bases. The germline gives CDR1 SEHNR, CDR2 FQNEAQ (reference sequence). The CDR3 extends over 15 amino acids. Between the trimmed V and J ends, which lost 1 base and 6 bases, there was a span of 16 bases. Full variable domain (outside the CDR3, taken from reference TRBV7-9 and TRBJ2-7): DTGVSQNPRHKITKRGQNVTFRCDPISEHNRLYWYRQTLGQGPEFLTYFQNEAQLEKSRLLSDRFSAERPKGSFSTLEIQRTEQGDSAMYLCASSLVSAGGIEQYFGPGTRLTVT.

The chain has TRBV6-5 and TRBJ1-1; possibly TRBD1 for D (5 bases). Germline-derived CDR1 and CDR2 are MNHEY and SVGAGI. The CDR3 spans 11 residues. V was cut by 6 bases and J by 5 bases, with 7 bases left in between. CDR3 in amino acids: CASSTGTEAFF. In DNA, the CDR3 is TGTGCCAGCAGCACAGGAACTGAAGCTTTCTTT.

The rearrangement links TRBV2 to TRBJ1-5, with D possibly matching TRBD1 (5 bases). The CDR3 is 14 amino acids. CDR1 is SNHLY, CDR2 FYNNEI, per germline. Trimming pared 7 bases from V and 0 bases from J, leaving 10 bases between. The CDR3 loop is CASKTDYSNQPQHF. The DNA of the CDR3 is TGTGCCAGCAAGACAGATTATAGCAATCAGCCCCAGCATTTT.

CDR3 amino acids: CASSWGVGTEAFF. The CDR3 nucleotides are TGTGCCAGCAGCTGGGGGGTTGGGACTGAAGCTTTCTTT. This sequence joins TRBV7-2 and TRBJ1-1, with D perhaps TRBD1 (5 bases). CDR3 length: 13 residues. Germline CDR1 is SGHTA and CDR2 is FQGNSA. The ends were cut back, 4 bases at V and 5 bases at J, with 11 bases in the middle.

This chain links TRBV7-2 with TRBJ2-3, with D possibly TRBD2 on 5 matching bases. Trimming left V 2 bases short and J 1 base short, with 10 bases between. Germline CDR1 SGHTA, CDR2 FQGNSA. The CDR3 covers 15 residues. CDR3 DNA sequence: TGTGCCAGCAGCTTATCGGGAAAGGGCACAGATACGCAGTATTTT. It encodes CASSLSGKGTDTQYF.

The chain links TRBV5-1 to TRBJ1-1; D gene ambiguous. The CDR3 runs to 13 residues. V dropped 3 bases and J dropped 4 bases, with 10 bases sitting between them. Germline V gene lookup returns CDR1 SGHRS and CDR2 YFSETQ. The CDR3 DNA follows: TGCGCCAGCAGCTATGAGGGAAGCACTGAAGCTTTCTTT. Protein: CASSYEGSTEAFF.

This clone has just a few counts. This CDR3 is CASSTDRNSGNTIYF. CDR3 DNA sequence: TGTGCCAGCAGTACGGACAGGAACTCTGGAAACACCATATATTTT. This chain joins TRBV6-2 or TRBV6-3 and TRBJ1-3; 7 bases are shared with TRBD1. In germline, CDR1 is MNHEY, CDR2 SVGEGT. J gave up 0 bases and V 5 bases, and 4 bases lay outside the gene matches. CDR3 length: 15 amino acids.

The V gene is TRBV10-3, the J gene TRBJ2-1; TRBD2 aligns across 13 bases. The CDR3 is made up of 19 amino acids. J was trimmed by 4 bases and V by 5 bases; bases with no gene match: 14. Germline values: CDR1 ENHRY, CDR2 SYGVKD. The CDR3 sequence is CAISFPGLAGKGTYNEQFF. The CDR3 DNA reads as TGTGCCATCAGTTTTCCGGGACTAGCGGGAAAGGGTACTTACAATGAGCAGTTCTTC.

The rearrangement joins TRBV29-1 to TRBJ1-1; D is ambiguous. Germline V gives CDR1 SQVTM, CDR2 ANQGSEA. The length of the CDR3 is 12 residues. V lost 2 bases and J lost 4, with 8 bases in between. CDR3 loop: CSVEYQFTEAFF. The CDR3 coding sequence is TGCAGCGTTGAATATCAGTTCACTGAAGCTTTCTTT.

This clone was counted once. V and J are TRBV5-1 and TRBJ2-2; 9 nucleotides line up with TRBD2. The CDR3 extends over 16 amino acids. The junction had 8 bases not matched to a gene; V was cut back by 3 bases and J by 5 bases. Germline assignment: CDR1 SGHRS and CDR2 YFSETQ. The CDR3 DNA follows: TGCGCCAGCAGCTCTCTAGCGGGGCTGAAAACCGGGGAGCTGTTTTTT. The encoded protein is CASSSLAGLKTGELFF.